The T cell receptor beta chain described here comes from a study of blood T cell repertoires in COVID-19. Turning to the study itself: The United States, Italy and Spain were the sources of the acute and convalescent COVID-19 samples.

Under the authors' procedure: Amplification of reference gene primers was used by the study to estimate nucleated cell counts. TCRdb's table, derived via immunoSEQ multiplex PCR, lists solely in-frame clones and lacks some. The D gene and trimming were derived from the DNA, and the V and J assignments and clone size from that table. The table shows about 40,000 clones, with 80% to 90% occurring only once. CDR3 length equals 17 residues. V dropped 6 bases and J dropped 0; count of bases not matched to a gene: 8. The V gene's germline CDR1 is MGHRA and CDR2 YSYEKL. This chain uses TRBV4-1 with TRBJ2-6; 7 bases map to TRBD1. What was sequenced was peripheral blood. The source is a man aged 65 to 79 with active COVID-19. The DNA for the CDR3 is TGCGCCAGCAGGATCCGGGACAGTGTCTCTGGGGCCAACGTCCTGACTTTC. Its protein product is CASRIRDSVSGANVLTF.